This T cell receptor (beta chain) was sequenced for a study of OX40 agonist ivuxolimab in advanced cancers. At the level of the study: Partial responses were achieved by three patients: one hepatocellular carcinoma, two cutaneous melanoma.

Germline V gene data show CDR1 as SGHDT and CDR2 as YYEEEE. The CDR3 runs to 15 residues. Deletions cut 0 bases from V and 4 bases from J, with 11 bases between. A note on this clone: Its specificity is unknown.

Sequenced by immunoSEQ multiplex PCR; TCRdb stores in-frame clones only, minus some. In the table there are 98,000 or so clones, less than 95% of which are singletons. Study outcomes and limitations: By week 6 at 0.1 to 3.0 mg/kg, blood CD4+ and CD8+ T cells had expanded clonally. At 0.1-3.0 mg/kg, partial responders had clonal expansion among the lowest observed. Antigen specificity was not determined for the expanded peripheral T cells.

The receptor's source is an adult with an advanced solid tumor such as melanoma, head and neck, liver or kidney cancer. The starting material was CD4+ or CD8+ T cells sorted from blood, obtained in a trial of the OX40 agonist ivuxolimab. This rearrangement joins TRBV5-6 to TRBJ1-5; TRBD1 might be the D (6 bases). The DNA of the CDR3 is TGTGCCAGCAGCTTGGCTTGGGGGCAGAATCAGCCCCAGCATTTT. Its translation: CASSLAWGQNQPQHF.